This TCR beta chain was sequenced during a study of OX40 agonist ivuxolimab in advanced cancers. The wider study: Patient treatment consisted of intravenous ivuxolimab administration every 2 weeks at 0.01 to 10 mg/kg. The mean age was roughly 60 years, ranging from 23 to 79, with roughly four fifths of participants male. Study-wide findings and caveats: Among T cells, CD8+ cells averaged more expanded clones than CD4+ cells. CD4+ and CD8+ blood T cells expanded clonally by week 6 at 0.1 to 3.0 mg/kg.

Libraries were prepared by immunoSEQ multiplex PCR; TCRdb keeps only in-frame clonotypes and omits some of them. The repertoire includes roughly 61,000 clones, approximately 92% of them detected once, and around 25% sits in the top ten. For this clone: Its antigen is not known.

This CDR3 comprises 16 residues. CDR1 is SGHTA and CDR2 is FQGNSA in the germline V gene. Germline trimming cut 4 bases from V and 5 bases from J; bases unmatched to any gene: 4. Source: CD4+ or CD8+ T cells sorted from blood, taken in a trial of the OX40 agonist ivuxolimab. The J gene is TRBJ2-3, the V gene TRBV7-2; TRBD2 matches 15 bases. The TCR originated in an adult with an advanced solid tumor such as melanoma, head and neck, liver or kidney cancer. The CDR3 nucleotides read TGTGCCAGCAGCTACGGACTAGCGGGAGGGCGAGATACGCAGTATTTT. Protein: CASSYGLAGGRDTQYF.